The 26 T cell receptor beta chains in this list originate from one sample, sequenced in a study of T cell responses to AZD1222 COVID-19 vaccine (dated by TCRdb to about 2021). According to the study, the label for this sample's time point signals: baseline before first vaccination. Per the publication, the treatment or condition label means: meningococcal conjugate vaccine given as trial control. Library preparation used the immunoSEQ multiplex PCR assay. TCRdb took this table from immuneACCESS and kept in-frame rearrangements with V and J called. Such tables lack part of the clones; where checked against another copy, unresolved V genes explain under half of the gap, and the rest is unexplained. This sample gives tens of thousands of clones in total; around 90% of them show up just once. Roughly 5.5% of the sample comes from the top ten. The specimen was peripheral blood, collected on day 0 of MenACWY control vaccination. The receptors stem from an adult in good health.

The rearrangement links TRBV10-3 to TRBJ1-3; the D gene is possibly TRBD1 (5 bases). Germline CDR1 is ENHRY and CDR2 is SYGVKD. Between the trimmed V and J ends, which lost 0 bases and 7 bases, there was a span of 10 bases. The CDR3 sequence is 14 residues long. The CDR3 nucleotides are TGTGCCATCAGTGAGTCTGGGGGGTCGAACACCATATATTTT. This translates into CAISESGGSNTIYF.

The J gene is TRBJ2-5, the V gene TRBV19; D is uncertain. Germline V CDR1 and CDR2: LNHDA, SQIVND (reference sequence). The CDR3 length is 15 residues. V lost 1 base to trimming and J lost 1 base, with 10 bases between them. CDR3 loop: CASSIGSAAQETQYF. The DNA for the CDR3 is TGTGCCAGTAGTATAGGATCGGCAGCCCAAGAGACCCAGTACTTC.

V gene TRBV4-2 combines with J gene TRBJ2-1; 8 nucleotides line up with TRBD2. The V and J ends lost 7 bases and 8 bases, in that order; junction bases with no gene match: 13. The CDR3 consists of 15 residues. Per germline, CDR1 LGHNA and CDR2 YNFKEQ. CDR3 amino acids: CASTSEPGGGYEQFF. CDR3 DNA: TGTGCCAGCACCTCCGAGCCGGGGGGGGGTTATGAGCAGTTCTTC.

This clone was recorded only once. The V gene is TRBV15, the J gene TRBJ2-5; tentatively, D is TRBD1 (5 bases). The germline CDR1 and CDR2 sequences are LNHNV and YYDKDF (reference sequence). V was shortened by 4 bases and J by 5 bases, with 17 bases between the two germline ends. The CDR3 is 15 amino acids. The CDR3 loop reads CATSIGRGLEETQYF. DNA for the CDR3: TGTGCCACCAGCATAGGAAGGGGTTTAGAGGAGACCCAGTACTTC.

The chain couples TRBV28 to TRBJ1-4; 10 bases are shared with TRBD1. The CDR3 runs 15 residues. The germline gives CDR1 MDHEN, CDR2 SYDVKM. The V gene end was trimmed by 5 bases and the J gene end by 4 bases; junction bases not matched to a gene: 4. Here the CDR3 reads CASSMWTGGNEKLFF. The CDR3 bases are TGTGCCAGCAGTATGTGGACAGGGGGTAATGAAAAACTGTTTTTT.

The chain recombines TRBV28 with TRBJ1-2; possibly TRBD1 for D (6 bases). This CDR3 comprises 16 residues. V was trimmed by 3 bases and J by 0 bases, leaving 14 bases between them. In germline, CDR1 is MDHEN, CDR2 SYDVKM. CDR3 amino acids: CASSLMGAPSNYGYTF. The CDR3 DNA sequence: TGTGCCAGCAGTTTGATGGGGGCCCCATCTAACTATGGCTACACCTTC.

This chain links TRBV6-1 with TRBJ1-5; 8 bases map to TRBD1. CDR3 length equals 15 residues. Germline CDR1 and CDR2: MNHNS and SASEGT. V shed 2 bases and J 3 bases; nucleotides not matched to a gene: 3. CDR3 bases: TGTGCCAGCAGTGAAACAGGGGGTTTCAATCAGCCCCAGCATTTT. Protein product: CASSETGGFNQPQHF.

This clone was found once. The V and J genes are TRBV6-5 and TRBJ2-1; 15 nucleotides agree with TRBD2. After removal of 10 bases from V and 6 bases from J, the junction contained 4 bases not matched to a gene. Per the germline V gene, CDR1 is MNHEY and CDR2 is SVGAGI. This CDR3 region has 14 residues. The CDR3 is CATRTSGGGNEQFF. Written as DNA, the CDR3 is TGTGCCACCCGGACTAGCGGGGGGGGCAATGAGCAGTTCTTC.

The rearrangement uses TRBV2 and TRBJ1-5; D perhaps matches TRBD1 (6 bases). CDR3 size: 16 residues. V was pared by 8 bases and J by 0 bases, with 17 bases between. The germline V gene has CDR1 SNHLY and CDR2 FYNNEI. The CDR3 DNA is TGTGCCAGCCGCAAGGGGGAGACAGATAGCAATCAGCCCCAGCATTTT. Translated: CASRKGETDSNQPQHF.

The V gene is TRBV7-2, the J gene TRBJ2-2, with 11 bases aligning to TRBD2. Trimming took 6 bases from V and 5 from J; bases not matched to a gene: 8. Germline V gene lookup returns CDR1 SGHTA and CDR2 FQGNSA. CDR3 length: 16 amino acids. CDR3 region: CASRPPGLAATGELFF. CDR3 bases: TGTGCCAGCAGACCTCCGGGACTAGCGGCGACCGGGGAGCTGTTTTTT.

The gene calls are TRBV28 and TRBJ2-2; D is undetermined. V was pared by 5 bases and J by 6 bases, with 16 bases between. Germline V gene data show CDR1 as MDHEN and CDR2 as SYDVKM. The CDR3 length is 15 residues. Here the CDR3 DNA reads TGTGCCAGCAGTCCCCCGGGCATCTGGTCCGGGGAGCTGTTTTTT. Protein: CASSPPGIWSGELFF.

The chain joins TRBV19 to TRBJ1-3; D gene unclear. The CDR3 consists of 15 residues. Trimming cost V 3 bases and J 1 base, with 10 bases left between them. Germline CDR1 LNHDA, CDR2 SQIVND (reference sequence). CDR3 DNA: TGTGCCAGTAGTATGCAGGTGGAATCTGGAAACACCATATATTTT. This translates into CASSMQVESGNTIYF.

The chain carries TRBV3-1 (or the pseudogene TRBV3-2) and TRBJ1-6; possibly TRBD1 for D (6 bases). V was clipped by 0 bases and J by 10 bases, with 7 bases between them. This CDR3 is built from 13 residues. Germline-derived CDR1 and CDR2 are LGHDT and YNNKEL (reference sequence). In nucleotides, the CDR3 is TGTGCCAGCAGCCAAGAAGGGGGGTCACCCCTCCACTTT. Its protein is CASSQEGGSPLHF.

Concerning this clone itself: The same CDR3 also results from other DNA sequences found in this sample. The J gene is TRBJ2-7, the V gene TRBV10-3; D not resolved. CDR1 and CDR2 (germline): ENHRY, SYGVKD. The CDR3 spans 11 residues. V was clipped by 4 bases and J by 1 base, with 2 bases between them. CDR3 in DNA: TGTGCCATCAGTGGGTCCTACGAGCAGTACTTC. Its translation is CAISGSYEQYF.

V gene TRBV6-5 combines with J gene TRBJ1-1; 8 bases fit TRBD1. The junction had 2 bases not matched to a gene; V was cut back by 6 bases and J by 8 bases. The CDR3 is made up of 11 amino acids. The germline CDR1 and CDR2 sequences are MNHEY and SVGAGI. This CDR3 reads CASSRTGEAFF. CDR3 nucleotides: TGTGCCAGCAGCCGGACAGGGGAAGCTTTCTTT.

This rearrangement joins TRBV5-1 to TRBJ2-2; TRBD2 agrees at 7 bases. CDR1 is SGHRS and CDR2 is YFSETQ in the germline V gene. V was clipped by 2 bases and J by 0 bases; unmatched bases: 1. CDR3 size: 15 residues. This chain's CDR3 is CASSLAGPNTGELFF. CDR3 DNA: TGCGCCAGCAGCTTAGCGGGACCGAACACCGGGGAGCTGTTTTTT.

The genes are TRBV28 and TRBJ2-7; D gene ambiguous. The V end was cut by 1 base, the J end by 5 bases, with 9 bases between. Germline-derived CDR1 and CDR2 are MDHEN and SYDVKM. The CDR3 runs 13 residues. The CDR3 region has the DNA TGTGCCAGCAGTTTATTCGCAAGCCACGAGCAGTACTTC. As protein: CASSLFASHEQYF.

This clone was counted once. The rearrangement uses TRBV19 and TRBJ2-7, with 7 bases that match TRBD2. This CDR3 has 11 amino acids. Germline V gene sequence: CDR1 LNHDA, CDR2 SQIVND (reference sequence). With V trimmed by 8 bases and J by 6 bases, 4 bases remained unmatched. This chain's CDR3 is CASGLVGEQYF. CDR3 DNA: TGTGCCAGTGGACTAGTAGGCGAGCAGTACTTC.

The genes are TRBV6-9 and TRBJ1-1, with 9 bases matching TRBD1. The CDR3 sequence is 18 residues long. Germline V gives CDR1 MNHGY, CDR2 SVAAGI. J lost 1 base, V lost 8 bases, and 17 bases had no gene match. For the CDR3, the DNA is TGTGCCAGCCCCCACGCCGGGACAGGGCGGCTCGGGAACACTGAAGCTTTCTTT. Its translation is CASPHAGTGRLGNTEAFF.

The chain employs TRBV28 and TRBJ1-6; D might be TRBD1 (5 bases). The V gene lost 2 bases and the J gene lost 9 bases, with 14 bases spanning the gap. This CDR3 has 15 residues. Germline CDR1 MDHEN, CDR2 SYDVKM. CDR3 sequence (DNA): TGTGCCAGCAGTTTAACCGATAGGGACGGTTCACCCCTCCACTTT. This encodes CASSLTDRDGSPLHF.

This rearrangement joins TRBV9 to TRBJ2-7; possible D gene TRBD1, 7 bases. In germline, CDR1 is SGDLS, CDR2 YYNGEE. There are 14 residues in the CDR3. The V end was cut by 2 bases, the J end by 1 base, with 10 bases between. The CDR3 DNA follows: TGTGCCAGCAGCGTTGCGGGACAGTCCTACGAGCAGTACTTC. It codes for CASSVAGQSYEQYF.

This clone was picked up a small number of times. This chain joins TRBV5-1 and TRBJ1-6; D remains ambiguous. This CDR3 has 15 residues. From germline, CDR1 is SGHRS and CDR2 YFSETQ. Trimming took 4 bases from V and 8 from J, leaving 16 bases between them. The CDR3 here is CASSPYGSRDSPLHF. The CDR3 nucleotides are TGCGCCAGCAGCCCGTACGGGAGTCGGGATTCACCCCTCCACTTT.

The chain couples TRBV28 to TRBJ2-7; 11 bases match TRBD1. The trim removed 2 bases at V and 7 bases at J, leaving 4 bases unmatched. CDR3 size: 14 residues. CDR1 and CDR2 (germline): MDHEN, SYDVKM. The CDR3 loop reads CASSLMGQGGEQYF. In DNA form, the CDR3 reads TGTGCCAGCAGTTTAATGGGACAGGGGGGGGAGCAGTACTTC.

The rearrangement uses TRBV24-1 and TRBJ1-1, with 8 bases lining up with TRBD1. The CDR3 contains 14 residues. J gave up 3 bases and V 10 bases, and 9 bases lay outside the gene matches. The germline V gene encodes CDR1 KGHDR and CDR2 SFDVKD. Written as DNA, the CDR3 is TGTGCCACTGGGGTCAGGGGGCTTTACACTGAAGCTTTCTTT. It is translated as CATGVRGLYTEAFF.

The J gene is TRBJ1-2, the V gene TRBV6-5, with 12 bases lining up with TRBD1. CDR3 length: 15 residues. Germline CDR1 MNHEY, CDR2 SVGAGI. V gave up 6 bases and J gave up 2 bases; unmatched junction bases: 4. DNA for the CDR3: TGTGCCAGCAGACAAGGGACAGGGGGCAACTATGGCTACACCTTC. Protein product: CASRQGTGGNYGYTF.

The chain joins TRBV27 to TRBJ2-1; a weak D match, TRBD1 (5 bases). The V end lost 5 bases, the J end lost 6 bases, and 20 bases lay between the germline ends. Germline V CDR1 and CDR2: MNHEY, SMNVEV (reference sequence). CDR3 size: 16 residues. The CDR3 DNA reads TGTGCCAGCAGTCCTCTCGTGGCAGGGATGAGCAATGAGCAGTTCTTC. Translation: CASSPLVAGMSNEQFF.